Presented here are 2 T cell receptor beta chains from one specimen sequenced in a study of blood T cells in healthy people across ages. PCR was performed a second time for 7 to 11 cycles using a sample-barcoded 5' primer and a J-beta primer mix. TCRdb re-called the 5' RACE reads through MiXCR, storing one row per CDR3 protein. There are more than 550,000 distinct CDR3 sequences in the sample; about 24% occur only once, and about 22% lies in the top ten. The sample was blood. These receptors were obtained from a man between 65 and 79 years old in good health.

The chain has TRBV7-6 and TRBJ2-3, with 11 bases aligning to TRBD2. CDR3 length: 16 amino acids. The V segment lost 8 bases and the J segment 1 base; nucleotides outside the gene matches: 8. Germline V gene data show CDR1 as SGHVS and CDR2 as FNYEAQ. The CDR3 spells CASGPLLAGGTDTQYF. The CDR3 nucleotides read TGTGCCAGCGGCCCACTACTAGCGGGGGGCACAGATACGCAGTATTTT. The whole variable domain, filled in from reference TRBV7-6 and TRBJ2-3, reads GAGVSQSPRYKVTKRGQDVALRCDPISGHVSLYWYRQALGQGPEFLTYFNYEAQQDKSGLPNDRFSAERPEGSISTLTIQRTEQRDSAMYRCASGPLLAGGTDTQYFGPGTRLTVL.

The CDR3 coding sequence is TGCAGTGCCACGTCCCGAGAGAGCTCTGGAAACACCATATATTTT. Its translation is CSATSRESSGNTIYF. V is TRBV20-1 and J is TRBJ1-3; D gene uncertain. V lost 6 bases and J lost 0, with 15 bases in between. Germline V CDR1 and CDR2: DFQATT, SNEGSKA (reference sequence). There are 15 residues in the CDR3.